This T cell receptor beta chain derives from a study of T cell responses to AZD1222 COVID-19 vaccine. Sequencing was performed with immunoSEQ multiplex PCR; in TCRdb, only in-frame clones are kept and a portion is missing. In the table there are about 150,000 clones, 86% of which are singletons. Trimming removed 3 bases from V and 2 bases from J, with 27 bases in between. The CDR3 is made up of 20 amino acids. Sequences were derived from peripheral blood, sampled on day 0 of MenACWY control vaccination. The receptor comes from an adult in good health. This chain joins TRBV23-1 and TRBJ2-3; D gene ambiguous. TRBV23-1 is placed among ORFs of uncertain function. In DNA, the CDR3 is TGCGCCAGCAGTCACTCGGCTGGGCGGTCCGAGCCAACGAACACAGATACGCAGTATTTT. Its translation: CASSHSAGRSEPTNTDTQYF.